This T cell receptor (beta chain) came from a study of shared clonotypes between healthy human individuals. In the case of this clone: Its antigen is unidentified.

Study observations and caveats: Memory subsets had estimated richness that was generally smaller than that of naive subsets.

The data were produced by immunoSEQ multiplex PCR, yet TCRdb's version contains in-frame clones alone and is incomplete. The repertoire consists of roughly 1,100,000 clones, with about 70% occurring once and the leading ten covering about 1.5%. Looked up from germline, CDR1 is SGHKS and CDR2 is YYEKEE (reference sequence). The CDR3 extends over 16 amino acids. Unmatched junction bases numbered 8, after V lost 4 bases and J lost 3 bases. The CD4+ fraction was divided into a CD45RA+ naive subset and a CD45RA-negative memory subset. The material sequenced was memory CD4+ T cells sorted from blood. Noted subset: CD45RA-negative fraction. This sequence joins TRBV5-5 and TRBJ1-5, with TRBD1 identical over 9 bases. This receptor was obtained from a man aged 18 to 29 in good health. CDR3 sequence (DNA): TGTGCCAGCAGCCCCCTGACAGGGGGTGTCAATCAGCCCCAGCATTTT. Protein: CASSPLTGGVNQPQHF.